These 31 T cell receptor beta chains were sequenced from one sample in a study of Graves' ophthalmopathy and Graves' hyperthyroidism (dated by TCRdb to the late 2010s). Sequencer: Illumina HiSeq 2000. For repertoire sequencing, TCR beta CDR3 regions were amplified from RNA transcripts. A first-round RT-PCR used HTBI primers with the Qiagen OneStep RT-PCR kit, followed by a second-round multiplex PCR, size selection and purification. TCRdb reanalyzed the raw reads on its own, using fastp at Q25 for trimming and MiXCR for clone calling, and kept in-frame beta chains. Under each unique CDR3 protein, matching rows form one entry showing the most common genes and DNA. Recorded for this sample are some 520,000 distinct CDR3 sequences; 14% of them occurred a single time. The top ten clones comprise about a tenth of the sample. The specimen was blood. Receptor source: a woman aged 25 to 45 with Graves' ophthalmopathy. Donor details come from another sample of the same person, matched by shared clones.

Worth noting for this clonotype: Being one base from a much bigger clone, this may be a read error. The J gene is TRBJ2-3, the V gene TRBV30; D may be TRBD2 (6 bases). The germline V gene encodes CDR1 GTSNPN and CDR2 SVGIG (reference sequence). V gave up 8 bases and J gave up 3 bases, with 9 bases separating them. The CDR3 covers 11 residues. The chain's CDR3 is CAGGDTDTQYF. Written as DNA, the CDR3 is TGTGCCGGAGGGGATACAGATACGCAGTATTTT.

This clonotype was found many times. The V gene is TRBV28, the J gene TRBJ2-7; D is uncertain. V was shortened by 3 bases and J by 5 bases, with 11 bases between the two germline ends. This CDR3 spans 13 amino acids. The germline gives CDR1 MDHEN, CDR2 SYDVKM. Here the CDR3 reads CASSFQPRDEQYF. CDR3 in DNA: TGTGCCAGCAGTTTCCAGCCCCGAGACGAGCAGTACTTC.

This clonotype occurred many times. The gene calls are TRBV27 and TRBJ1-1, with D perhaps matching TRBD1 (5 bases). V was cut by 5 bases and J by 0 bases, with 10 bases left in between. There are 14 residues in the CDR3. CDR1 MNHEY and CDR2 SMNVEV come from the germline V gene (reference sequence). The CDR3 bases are TGTGCCAGCAGTGAGACAGTTCTGAACACTGAAGCTTTCTTT. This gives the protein CASSETVLNTEAFF.

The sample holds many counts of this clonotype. Here the CDR3 reads CASSLRGGEETQYF. The CDR3 DNA follows: TGTGCCAGCAGCTTACGGGGGGGGGAAGAGACCCAGTACTTC. V usage is TRBV7-8 and J usage is TRBJ2-5; 8 nucleotides match TRBD2. V shed 2 bases, J shed 3 bases, and the junction held 2 bases outside the gene matches. The CDR3 totals 14 residues. Looked up from germline, CDR1 is SGHVS and CDR2 is FQNEAQ.

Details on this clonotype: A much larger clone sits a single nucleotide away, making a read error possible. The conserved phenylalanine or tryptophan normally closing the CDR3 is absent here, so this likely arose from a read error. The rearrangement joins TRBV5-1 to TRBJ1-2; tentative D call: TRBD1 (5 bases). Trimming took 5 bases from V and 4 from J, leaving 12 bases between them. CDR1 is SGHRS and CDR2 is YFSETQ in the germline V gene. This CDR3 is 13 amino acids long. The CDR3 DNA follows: TGCGCCAGCAGGGACGATCAGGGCTATGGCTACACCGTC. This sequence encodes CASRDDQGYGYTV.

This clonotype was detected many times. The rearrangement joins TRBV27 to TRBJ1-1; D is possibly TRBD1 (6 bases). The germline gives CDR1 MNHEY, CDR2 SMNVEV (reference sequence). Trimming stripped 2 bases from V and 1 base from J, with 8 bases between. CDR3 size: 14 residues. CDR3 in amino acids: CASSLAGANTEAFF. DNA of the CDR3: TGTGCCAGCAGTTTAGCGGGGGCGAACACTGAAGCTTTCTTT.

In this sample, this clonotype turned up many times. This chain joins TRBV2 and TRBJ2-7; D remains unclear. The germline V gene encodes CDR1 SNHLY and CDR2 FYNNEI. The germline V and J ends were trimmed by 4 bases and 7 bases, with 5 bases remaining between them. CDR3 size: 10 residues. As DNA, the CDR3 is TGTGCCAGCAGTGGTTGGGAGCAGTACTTC. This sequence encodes CASSGWEQYF.

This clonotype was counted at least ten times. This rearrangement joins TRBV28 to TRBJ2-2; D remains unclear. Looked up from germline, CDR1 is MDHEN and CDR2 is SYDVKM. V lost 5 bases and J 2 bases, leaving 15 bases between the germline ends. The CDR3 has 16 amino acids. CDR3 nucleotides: TGTGCCAGCAGTCCCATACGTCCTTCCAACACCGGGGAGCTGTTTTTT. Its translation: CASSPIRPSNTGELFF.

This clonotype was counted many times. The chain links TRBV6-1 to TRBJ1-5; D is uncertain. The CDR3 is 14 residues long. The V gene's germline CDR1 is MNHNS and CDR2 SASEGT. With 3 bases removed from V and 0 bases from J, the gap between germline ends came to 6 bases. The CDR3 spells CASSDPYSNQPQHF. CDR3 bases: TGTGCCAGCAGTGACCCCTATAGCAATCAGCCCCAGCATTTT.

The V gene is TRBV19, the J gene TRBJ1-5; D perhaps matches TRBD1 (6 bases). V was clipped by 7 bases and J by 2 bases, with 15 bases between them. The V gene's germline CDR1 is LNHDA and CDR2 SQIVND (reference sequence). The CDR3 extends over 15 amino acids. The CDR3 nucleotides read TGTGCCAGTACTCCTAACAGGGCCGGCAATCAGCCCCAGCATTTT. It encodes CASTPNRAGNQPQHF.

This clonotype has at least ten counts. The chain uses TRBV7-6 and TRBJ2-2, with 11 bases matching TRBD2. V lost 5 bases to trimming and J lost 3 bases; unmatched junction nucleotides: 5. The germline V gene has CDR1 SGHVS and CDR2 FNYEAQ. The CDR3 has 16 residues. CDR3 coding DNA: TGTGCCAGCAGCCCCTTACTAGCGGGGGACACCGGGGAGCTGTTTTTT. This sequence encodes CASSPLLAGDTGELFF. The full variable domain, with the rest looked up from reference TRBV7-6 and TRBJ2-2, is GAGVSQSPRYKVTKRGQDVALRCDPISGHVSLYWYRQALGQGPEFLTYFNYEAQQDKSGLPNDRFSAERPEGSISTLTIQRTEQRDSAMYRCASSPLLAGDTGELFFGEGSRLTVL.

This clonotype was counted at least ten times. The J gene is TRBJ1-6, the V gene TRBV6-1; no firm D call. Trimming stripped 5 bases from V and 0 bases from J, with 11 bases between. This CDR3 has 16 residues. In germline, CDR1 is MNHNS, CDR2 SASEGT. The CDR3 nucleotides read TGTGCCAGCAGTAGACTGACGAGCTCCTATAATTCACCCCTCCACTTT. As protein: CASSRLTSSYNSPLHF.

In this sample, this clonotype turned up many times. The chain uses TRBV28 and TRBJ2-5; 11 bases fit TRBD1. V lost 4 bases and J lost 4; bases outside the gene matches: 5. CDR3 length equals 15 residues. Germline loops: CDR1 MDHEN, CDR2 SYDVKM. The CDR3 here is CASSSRTGGLETQYF. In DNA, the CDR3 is TGTGCCAGCAGTTCTCGGACAGGGGGCTTAGAGACCCAGTACTTC.

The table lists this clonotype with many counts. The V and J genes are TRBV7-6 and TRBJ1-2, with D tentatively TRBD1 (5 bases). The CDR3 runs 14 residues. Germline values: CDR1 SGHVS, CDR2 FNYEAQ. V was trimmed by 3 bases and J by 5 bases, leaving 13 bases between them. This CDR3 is CASSLDGTSYGYTF. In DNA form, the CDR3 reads TGTGCCAGCAGCTTGGACGGGACCTCTTATGGCTACACCTTC.

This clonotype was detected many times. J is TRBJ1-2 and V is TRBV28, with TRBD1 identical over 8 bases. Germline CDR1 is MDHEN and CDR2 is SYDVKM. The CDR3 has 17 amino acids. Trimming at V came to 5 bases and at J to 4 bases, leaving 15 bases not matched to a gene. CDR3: CASSLVITGGAAYGYTF. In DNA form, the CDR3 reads TGTGCCAGCAGTCTCGTGATCACAGGGGGGGCGGCCTATGGCTACACCTTC.

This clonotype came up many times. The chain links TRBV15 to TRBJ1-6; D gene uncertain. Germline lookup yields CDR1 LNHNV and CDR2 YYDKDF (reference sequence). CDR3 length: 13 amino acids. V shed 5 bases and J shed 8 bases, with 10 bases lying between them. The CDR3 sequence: CATSARTDSPLHF. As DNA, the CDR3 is TGTGCCACCAGCGCCCGTACAGATTCACCCCTCCACTTT.

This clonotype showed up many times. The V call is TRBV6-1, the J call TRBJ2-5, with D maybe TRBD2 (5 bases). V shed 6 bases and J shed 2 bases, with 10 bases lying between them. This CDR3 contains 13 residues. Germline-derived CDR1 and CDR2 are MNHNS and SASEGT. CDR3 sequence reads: CASSRGGQETQYF. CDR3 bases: TGTGCCAGCAGCCGTGGCGGGCAAGAGACCCAGTACTTC.

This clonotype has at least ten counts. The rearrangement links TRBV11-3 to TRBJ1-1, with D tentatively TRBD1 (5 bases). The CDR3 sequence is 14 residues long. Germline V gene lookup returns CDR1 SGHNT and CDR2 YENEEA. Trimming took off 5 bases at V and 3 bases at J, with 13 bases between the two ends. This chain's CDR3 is CASSPEGLDTEAFF. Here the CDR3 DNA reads TGTGCCAGCAGCCCGGAGGGGTTGGACACTGAAGCTTTCTTT.

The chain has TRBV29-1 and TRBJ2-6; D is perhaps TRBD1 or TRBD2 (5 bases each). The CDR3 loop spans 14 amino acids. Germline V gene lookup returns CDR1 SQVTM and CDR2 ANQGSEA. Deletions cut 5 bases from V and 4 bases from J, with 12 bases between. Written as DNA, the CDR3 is TGCAGCGTTCATCAGGGAGCCGGGGCCAACGTCCTGACTTTC. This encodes CSVHQGAGANVLTF.

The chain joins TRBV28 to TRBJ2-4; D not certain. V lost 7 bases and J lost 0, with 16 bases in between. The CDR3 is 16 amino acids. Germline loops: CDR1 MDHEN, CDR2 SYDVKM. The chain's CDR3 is CASTSQGVLAKNIQYF. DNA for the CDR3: TGTGCCAGCACCTCCCAAGGAGTTTTAGCCAAAAACATTCAGTACTTC.

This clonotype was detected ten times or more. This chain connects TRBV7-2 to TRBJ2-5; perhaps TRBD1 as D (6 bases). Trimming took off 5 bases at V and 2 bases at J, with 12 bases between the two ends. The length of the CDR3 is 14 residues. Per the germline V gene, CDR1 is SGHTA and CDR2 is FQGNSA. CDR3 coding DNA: TGTGCCAGCAGCGGGGGCCCCAAGCAAGAGACCCAGTACTTC. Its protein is CASSGGPKQETQYF.

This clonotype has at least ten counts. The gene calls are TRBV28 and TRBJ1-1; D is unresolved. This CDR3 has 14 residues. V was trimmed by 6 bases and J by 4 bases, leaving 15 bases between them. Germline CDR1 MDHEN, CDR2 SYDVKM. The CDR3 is CASSPLAEGTEAFF. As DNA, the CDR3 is TGTGCCAGCAGCCCCCTTGCGGAGGGCACTGAAGCTTTCTTT.

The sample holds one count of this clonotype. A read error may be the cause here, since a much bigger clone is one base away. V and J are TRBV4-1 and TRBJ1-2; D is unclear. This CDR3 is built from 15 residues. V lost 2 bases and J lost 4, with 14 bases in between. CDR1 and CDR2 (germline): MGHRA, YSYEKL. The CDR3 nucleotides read TGCGCCAGCAGCCAACGTGAACAGTCCCCCTATGGCTACACCTTC. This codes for CASSQREQSPYGYTF.

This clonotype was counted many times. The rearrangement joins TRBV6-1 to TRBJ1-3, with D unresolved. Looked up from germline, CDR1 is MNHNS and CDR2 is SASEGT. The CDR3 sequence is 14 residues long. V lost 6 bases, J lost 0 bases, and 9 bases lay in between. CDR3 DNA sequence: TGTGCCAGCAGCACCACAGACTCTGGAAACACCATATATTTT. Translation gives CASSTTDSGNTIYF.

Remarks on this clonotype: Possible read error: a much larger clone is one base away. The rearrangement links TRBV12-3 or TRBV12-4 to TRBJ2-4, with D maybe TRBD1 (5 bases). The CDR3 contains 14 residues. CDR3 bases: TGTGCCAGCAGCTTCAGGGTCCACAAAAACATTAAGTACTTC. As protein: CASSFRVHKNIKYF.

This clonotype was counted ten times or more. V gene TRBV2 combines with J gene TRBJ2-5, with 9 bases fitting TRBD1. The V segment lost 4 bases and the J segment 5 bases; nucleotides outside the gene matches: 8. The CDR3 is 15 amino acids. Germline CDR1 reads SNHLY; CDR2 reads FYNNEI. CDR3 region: CASSGPPGTGETQYF. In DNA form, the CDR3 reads TGTGCCAGCAGTGGCCCCCCCGGGACAGGGGAGACCCAGTACTTC. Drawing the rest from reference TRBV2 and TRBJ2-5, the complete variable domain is EPEVTQTPSHQVTQMGQEVILRCVPISNHLYFYWYRQILGQKVEFLVSFYNNEISEKSEIFDDQFSVERPDGSNFTLKIRSTKLEDSAMYFCASSGPPGTGETQYFGPGTRLLVL.

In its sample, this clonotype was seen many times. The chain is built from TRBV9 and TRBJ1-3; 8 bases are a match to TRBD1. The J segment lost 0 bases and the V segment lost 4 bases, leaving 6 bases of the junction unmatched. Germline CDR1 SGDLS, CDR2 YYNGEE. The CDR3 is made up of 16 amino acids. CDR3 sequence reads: CASSLTGDNSGNTIYF. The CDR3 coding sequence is TGTGCCAGCAGCTTGACAGGGGACAACTCTGGAAACACCATATATTTT. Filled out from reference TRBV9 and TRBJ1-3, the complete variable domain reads DSGVTQTPKHLITATGQRVTLRCSPRSGDLSVYWYQQSLDQGLQFLIQYYNGEERAKGNILERFSAQQFPDLHSELNLSSLELGDSALYFCASSLTGDNSGNTIYFGEGSWLTVV.

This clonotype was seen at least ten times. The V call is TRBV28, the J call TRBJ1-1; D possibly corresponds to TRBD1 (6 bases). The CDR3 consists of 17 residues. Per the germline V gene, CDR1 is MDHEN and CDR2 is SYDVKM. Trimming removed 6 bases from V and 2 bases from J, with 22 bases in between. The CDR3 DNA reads TGTGCCAGCAGCTCGCAGGGGCTGTGGAGAGTTAACACTGAAGCTTTCTTT. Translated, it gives CASSSQGLWRVNTEAFF. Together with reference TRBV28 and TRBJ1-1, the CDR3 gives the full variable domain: DVKVTQSSRYLVKRTGEKVFLECVQDMDHENMFWYRQDPGLGLRLIYFSYDVKMKEKGDIPEGYSVSREKKERFSLILESASTNQTSMYLCASSSQGLWRVNTEAFFGQGTRLTVV.

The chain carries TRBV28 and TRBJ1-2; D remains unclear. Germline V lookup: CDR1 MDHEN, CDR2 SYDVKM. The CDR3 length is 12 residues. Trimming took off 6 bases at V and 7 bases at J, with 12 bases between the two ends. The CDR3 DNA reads TGTGCCAGCAGCTTCCCTAACGGTGGCTACACCTTC. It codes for CASSFPNGGYTF.

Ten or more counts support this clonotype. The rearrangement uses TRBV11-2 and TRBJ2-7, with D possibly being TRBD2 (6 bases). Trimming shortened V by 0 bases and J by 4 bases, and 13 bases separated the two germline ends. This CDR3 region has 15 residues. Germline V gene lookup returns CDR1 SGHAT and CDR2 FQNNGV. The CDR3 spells CASSLDNPGLYEQYF. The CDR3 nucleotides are TGTGCCAGCAGCTTAGATAACCCGGGACTTTACGAGCAGTACTTC.

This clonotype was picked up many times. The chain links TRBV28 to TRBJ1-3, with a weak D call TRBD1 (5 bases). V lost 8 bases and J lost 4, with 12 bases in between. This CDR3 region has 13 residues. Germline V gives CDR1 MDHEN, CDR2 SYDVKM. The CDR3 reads CASLRAGGNTIYF. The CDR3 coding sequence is TGTGCCAGCCTCCGGGCAGGGGGAAACACCATATATTTT.